One TCR beta chain is described in this entry. What it binds is not known. TCRbeta library construction was performed incorporating unique molecular identifiers. Each CDR3 protein gets one entry after TCRdb re-called the PCR reads with MiXCR. The table records a few hundred thousand distinct CDR3 sequences, roughly 7.8% of them present only once. The record originates from a study of T-cell reconstitution after alpha-beta-depleted transplantation in children. The CDR3 is made up of 13 amino acids. From germline, CDR1 is MNHEY and CDR2 SMNVEV (reference sequence). V lost 8 bases and J lost 0, with 11 bases in between. General observations from the study: T-cell counts and diversity at one year following transplant were attributed mainly to newly produced T cells. About two months after transplant, alpha-beta T cells reportedly came from several hundred expanded graft clones.

The rearrangement uses TRBV27 and TRBJ2-7; D might be TRBD1 (6 bases). The source was peripheral blood, collected 360 days after TCRalphabeta/CD19-depleted stem cell transplant. The TCR originated in a female patient between 2 and 10 years old who had a stem cell transplant for Fanconi anemia, so the T cells may come from the graft donor. CDR3 sequence (DNA): TGTGCCAGCGTCCAACAGGGCTCCTACGAGCAGTACTTC. Its translation is CASVQQGSYEQYF.